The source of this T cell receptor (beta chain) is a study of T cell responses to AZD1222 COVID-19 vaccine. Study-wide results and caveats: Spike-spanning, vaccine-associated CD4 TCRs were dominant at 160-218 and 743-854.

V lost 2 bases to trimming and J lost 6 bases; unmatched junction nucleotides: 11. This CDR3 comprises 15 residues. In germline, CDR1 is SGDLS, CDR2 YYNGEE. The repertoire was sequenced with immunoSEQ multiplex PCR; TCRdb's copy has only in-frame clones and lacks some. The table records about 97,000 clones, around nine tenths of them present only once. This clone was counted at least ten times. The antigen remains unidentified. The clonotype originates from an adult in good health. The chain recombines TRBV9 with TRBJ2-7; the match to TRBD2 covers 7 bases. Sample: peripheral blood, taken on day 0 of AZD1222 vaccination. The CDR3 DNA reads TGTGCCAGCAGCGTCGGGACTAACCTACGGGCCGAGCAGTACTTC. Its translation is CASSVGTNLRAEQYF.